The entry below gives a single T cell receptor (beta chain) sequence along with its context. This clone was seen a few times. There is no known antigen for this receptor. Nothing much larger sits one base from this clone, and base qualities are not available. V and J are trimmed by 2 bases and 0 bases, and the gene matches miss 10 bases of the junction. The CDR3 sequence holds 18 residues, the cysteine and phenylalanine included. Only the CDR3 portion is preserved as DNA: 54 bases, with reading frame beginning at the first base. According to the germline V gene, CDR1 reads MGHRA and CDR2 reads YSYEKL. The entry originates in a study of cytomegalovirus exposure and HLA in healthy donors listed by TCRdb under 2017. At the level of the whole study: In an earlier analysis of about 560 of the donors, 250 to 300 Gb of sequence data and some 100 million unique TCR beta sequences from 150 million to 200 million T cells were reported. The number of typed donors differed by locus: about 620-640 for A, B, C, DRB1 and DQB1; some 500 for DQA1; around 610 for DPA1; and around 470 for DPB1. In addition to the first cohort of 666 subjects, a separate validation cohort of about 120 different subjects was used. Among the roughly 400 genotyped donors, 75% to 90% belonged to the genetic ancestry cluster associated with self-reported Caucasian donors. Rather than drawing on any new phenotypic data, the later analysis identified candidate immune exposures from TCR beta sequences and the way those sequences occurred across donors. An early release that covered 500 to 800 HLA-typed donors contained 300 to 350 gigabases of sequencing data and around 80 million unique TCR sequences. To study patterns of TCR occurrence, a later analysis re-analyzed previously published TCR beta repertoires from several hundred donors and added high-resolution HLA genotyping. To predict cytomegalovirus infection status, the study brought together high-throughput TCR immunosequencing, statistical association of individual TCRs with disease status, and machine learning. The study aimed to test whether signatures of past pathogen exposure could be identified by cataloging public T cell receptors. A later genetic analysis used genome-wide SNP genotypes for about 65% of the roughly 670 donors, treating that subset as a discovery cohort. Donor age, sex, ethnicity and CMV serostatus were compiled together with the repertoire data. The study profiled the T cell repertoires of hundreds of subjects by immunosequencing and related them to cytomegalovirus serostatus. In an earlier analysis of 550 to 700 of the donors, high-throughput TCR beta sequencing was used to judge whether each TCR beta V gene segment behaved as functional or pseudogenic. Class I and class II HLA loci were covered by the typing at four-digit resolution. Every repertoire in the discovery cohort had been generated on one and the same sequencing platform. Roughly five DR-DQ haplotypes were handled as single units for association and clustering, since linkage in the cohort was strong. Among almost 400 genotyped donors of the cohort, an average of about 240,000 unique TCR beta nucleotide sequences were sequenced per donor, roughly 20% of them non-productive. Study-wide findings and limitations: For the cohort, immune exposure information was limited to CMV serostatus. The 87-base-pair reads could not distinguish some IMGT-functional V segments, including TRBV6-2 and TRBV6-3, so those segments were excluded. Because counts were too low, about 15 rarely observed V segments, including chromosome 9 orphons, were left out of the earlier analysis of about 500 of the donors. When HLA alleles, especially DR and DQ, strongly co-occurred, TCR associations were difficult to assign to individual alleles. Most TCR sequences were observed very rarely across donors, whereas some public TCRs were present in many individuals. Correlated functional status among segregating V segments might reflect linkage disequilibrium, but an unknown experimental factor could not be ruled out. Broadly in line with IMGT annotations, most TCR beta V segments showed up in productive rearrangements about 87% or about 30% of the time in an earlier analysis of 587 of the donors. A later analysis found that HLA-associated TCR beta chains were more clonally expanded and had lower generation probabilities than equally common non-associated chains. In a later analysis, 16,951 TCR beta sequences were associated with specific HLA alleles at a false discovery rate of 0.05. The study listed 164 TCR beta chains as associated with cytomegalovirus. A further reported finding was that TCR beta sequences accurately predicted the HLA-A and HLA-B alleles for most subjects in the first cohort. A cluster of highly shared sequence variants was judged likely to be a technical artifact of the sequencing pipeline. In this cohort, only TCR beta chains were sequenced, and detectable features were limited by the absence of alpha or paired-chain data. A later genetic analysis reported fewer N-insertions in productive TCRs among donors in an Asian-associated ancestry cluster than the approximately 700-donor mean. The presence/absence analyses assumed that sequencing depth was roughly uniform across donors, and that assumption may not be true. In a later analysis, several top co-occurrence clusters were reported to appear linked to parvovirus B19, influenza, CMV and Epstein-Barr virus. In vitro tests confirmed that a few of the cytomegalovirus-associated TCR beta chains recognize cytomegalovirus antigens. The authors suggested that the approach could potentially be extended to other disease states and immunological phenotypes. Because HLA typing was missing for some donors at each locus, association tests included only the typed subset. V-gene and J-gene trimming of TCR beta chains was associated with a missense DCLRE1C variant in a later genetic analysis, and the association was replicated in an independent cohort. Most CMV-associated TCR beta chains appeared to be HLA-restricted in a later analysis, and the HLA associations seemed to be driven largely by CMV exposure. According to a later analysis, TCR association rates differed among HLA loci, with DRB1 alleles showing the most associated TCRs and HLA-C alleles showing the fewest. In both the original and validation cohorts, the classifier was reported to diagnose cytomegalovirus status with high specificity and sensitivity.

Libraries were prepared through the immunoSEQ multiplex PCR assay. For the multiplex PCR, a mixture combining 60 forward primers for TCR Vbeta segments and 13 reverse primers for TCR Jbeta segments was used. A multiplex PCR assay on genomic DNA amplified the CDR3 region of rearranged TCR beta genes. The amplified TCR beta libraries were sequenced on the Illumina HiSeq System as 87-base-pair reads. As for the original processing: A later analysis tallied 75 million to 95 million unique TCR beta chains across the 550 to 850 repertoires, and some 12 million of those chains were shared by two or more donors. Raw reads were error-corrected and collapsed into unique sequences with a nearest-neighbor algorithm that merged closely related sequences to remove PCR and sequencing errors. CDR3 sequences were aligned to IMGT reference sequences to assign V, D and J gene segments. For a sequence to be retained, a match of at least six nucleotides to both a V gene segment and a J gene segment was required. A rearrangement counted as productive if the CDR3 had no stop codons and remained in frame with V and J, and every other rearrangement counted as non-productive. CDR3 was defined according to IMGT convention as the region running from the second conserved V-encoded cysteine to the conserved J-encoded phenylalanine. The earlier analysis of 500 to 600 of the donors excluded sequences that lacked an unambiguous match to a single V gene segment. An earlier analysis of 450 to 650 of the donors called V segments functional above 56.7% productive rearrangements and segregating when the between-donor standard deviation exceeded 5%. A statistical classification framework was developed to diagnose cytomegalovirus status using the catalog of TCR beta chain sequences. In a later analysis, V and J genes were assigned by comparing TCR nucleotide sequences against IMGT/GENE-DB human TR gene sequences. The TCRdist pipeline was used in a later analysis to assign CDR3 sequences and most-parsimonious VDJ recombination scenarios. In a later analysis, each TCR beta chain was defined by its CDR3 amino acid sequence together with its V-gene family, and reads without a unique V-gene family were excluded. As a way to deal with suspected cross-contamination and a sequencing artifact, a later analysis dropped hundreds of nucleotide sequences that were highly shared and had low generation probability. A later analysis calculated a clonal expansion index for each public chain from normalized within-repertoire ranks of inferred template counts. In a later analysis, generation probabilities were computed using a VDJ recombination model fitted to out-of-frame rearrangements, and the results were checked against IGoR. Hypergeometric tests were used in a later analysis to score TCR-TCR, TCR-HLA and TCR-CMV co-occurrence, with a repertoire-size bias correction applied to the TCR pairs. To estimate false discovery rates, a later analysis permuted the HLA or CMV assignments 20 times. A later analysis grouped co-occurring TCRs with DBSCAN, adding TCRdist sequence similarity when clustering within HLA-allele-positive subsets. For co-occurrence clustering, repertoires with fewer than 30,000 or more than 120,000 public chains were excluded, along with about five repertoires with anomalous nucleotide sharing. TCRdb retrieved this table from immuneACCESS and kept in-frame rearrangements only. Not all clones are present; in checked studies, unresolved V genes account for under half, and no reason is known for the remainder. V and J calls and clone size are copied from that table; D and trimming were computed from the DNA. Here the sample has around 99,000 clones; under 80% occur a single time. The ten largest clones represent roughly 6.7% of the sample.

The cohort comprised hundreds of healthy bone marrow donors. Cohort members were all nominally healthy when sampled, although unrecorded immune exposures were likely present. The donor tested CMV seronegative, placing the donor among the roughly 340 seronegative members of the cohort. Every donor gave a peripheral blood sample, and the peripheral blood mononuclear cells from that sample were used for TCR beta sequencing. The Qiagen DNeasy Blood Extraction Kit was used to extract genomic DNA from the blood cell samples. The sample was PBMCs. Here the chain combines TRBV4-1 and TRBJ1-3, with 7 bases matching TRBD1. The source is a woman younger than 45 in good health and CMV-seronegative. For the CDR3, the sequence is CASSQLGIRDSSGNTIYF. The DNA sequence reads TGCGCCAGCAGCCAATTAGGGATTCGGGACAGCTCTGGAAACACCATATATTTT.